A selection of T cell receptor beta chains follows, all from one sample in a study of T cell responses to AZD1222 COVID-19 vaccine. The data were produced by immunoSEQ multiplex PCR, yet TCRdb's version contains in-frame clones alone and is incomplete. This sample has 130,000 or so clones, with roughly 91% found just once. The sequences come from peripheral blood, collected on day 0 of AZD1222 vaccination. All receptors derive from an adult in good health. The CDR3 runs from the conserved cysteine through the conserved F or W. Fields, in order: V gene, J gene, clone size, D gene, CDR3 DNA, CDR3 protein. D genes are given only for firm matches. Some rows mark clone size as missing; the rest say once, few, many or name a class of expanded clone.

TRBV6-5	TRBJ2-1	once	TRBD2	TGTGCCAGCGTAGCCAGCGGGGGGGCGTTGAATGAGCAGTTCTTC	CASVASGGALNEQFF
TRBV2	TRBJ2-3	once	-	TGTGCCAGCAGTGAACTCACAGATACGCAGTATTTT	CASSELTDTQYF
TRBV10-3	TRBJ1-1	few	TRBD1	TGTGCCATCAGTGAGTCGCCGGGACAGGGGGCTGAAGCTTTCTTT	CAISESPGQGAEAFF
TRBV3-1/TRBV3-2	TRBJ2-1	once	-	TGTGCCAGCAGCCAAATTACGGACAATGAGCAGTTCTTC	CASSQITDNEQFF
TRBV19	TRBJ1-3	-	-	TGTGCCAGTAGCCGACATATTGGAAACACCATATATTTT	CASSRHIGNTIYF
TRBV6-2/TRBV6-3	TRBJ2-7	-	-	TGTGCCAGCAGTACAACCCCAACACAGGGTCCCGAGCAGTACTTC	CASSTTPTQGPEQYF
TRBV5-8	TRBJ2-3	-	TRBD1	TGTGCCAGCAGCCCCGGGACAGACTTCACAGATACGCAGTATTTT	CASSPGTDFTDTQYF
TRBV30	TRBJ2-7	-	-	TGTGCCTGGAGGTCAGGCAGATCCTACGAGCAGTACTTC	CAWRSGRSYEQYF
TRBV2	TRBJ2-7	-	TRBD1	TGTGCCAGCACTCAGGACAGGGGGCCCTACGAGCAGTACTTC	CASTQDRGPYEQYF
TRBV6-5	TRBJ1-6	-	-	TGTGCCAGCAGTCAAAGTCTTAATTCACCCCTCCACTTT	CASSQSLNSPLHF
TRBV7-3	TRBJ1-2	large	-	TGTGCCAGCAGCCCTGGAGGCGGACACTATGGCTACACCTTC	CASSPGGGHYGYTF
TRBV6-4	TRBJ1-1	-	-	TGTGCCAGCAGTGATTTATCGACCGGTTGGAACACTGAAGCTTTCTTT	CASSDLSTGWNTEAFF
TRBV9	TRBJ1-1	-	-	TGTGCCAGCAGCGTTGATCACAGACCATACACTGAAGCTTTCTTT	CASSVDHRPYTEAFF
TRBV12-3/TRBV12-4	TRBJ1-5	few	-	TGTGCCAGCAGTTCGACAGATCAGCCCCAGCATTTT	CASSSTDQPQHF
TRBV19	TRBJ1-2	-	-	TGTGCCAGTAGATCTAGTGAGGTGTCAAACTATGGCTACACCTTC	CASRSSEVSNYGYTF
TRBV6-5	TRBJ1-3	-	TRBD1	TGTGCCAGCAGTACGGGACAGGGCACTGGAAACACCATATATTTT	CASSTGQGTGNTIYF
TRBV12-5	TRBJ2-3	-	-	TGTGCTAGTGGTTTGGGGGACTCTGCCACAGATACGCAGTATTTT	CASGLGDSATDTQYF
TRBV18	TRBJ1-4	-	-	TGTGCCAGCTCACTAGGGGGAGCAACTAATGAAAAACTGTTTTTT	CASSLGGATNEKLFF
TRBV7-3	TRBJ2-2	-	TRBD2	TGTGCCAGCAGCCGGGGAGGGCTCCGCGGAACCGGGGAGCTGTTTTTT	CASSRGGLRGTGELFF
TRBV6-5	TRBJ1-1	-	TRBD1	TGTGCCACCAGGACAGGGATGAACACTGAAGCTTTCTTT	CATRTGMNTEAFF
TRBV9	TRBJ1-6	-	TRBD1	TGTGCCAGCAGCGCCGGGACAGGGGTATCACCCCTCCACTTT	CASSAGTGVSPLHF
TRBV19	TRBJ1-5	once	TRBD1	TGTGCCAGTAGTATGGTAGGACAGGGCGACAATCAGCCCCAGCATTTT	CASSMVGQGDNQPQHF
TRBV24-1	TRBJ2-3	-	-	TGTGCCACCAGTGAAGGAGATACGCAGTATTTT	CATSEGDTQYF
TRBV7-3	TRBJ1-1	-	TRBD1	TGTGCCAGCAGCATCCAGGGGGACACTGAAGCTTTCTTT	CASSIQGDTEAFF
TRBV19	TRBJ1-5	-	-	TGTGCCAGTAGCGTGGCCCACGATCAGCCCCAGCATTTT	CASSVAHDQPQHF
TRBV28	TRBJ2-7	-	TRBD1	TGTGCCAGCAGCTTCCTAGGGGCAGGGGGCGCCTCCTACGAGCAGTACTTC	CASSFLGAGGASYEQYF
TRBV18	TRBJ1-1	-	-	TGTGCCAGCTCAACGAGGGGGGCCCCTCAGATGAACACTGAAGCTTTCTTT	CASSTRGAPQMNTEAFF
TRBV2	TRBJ2-7	-	-	TGTGCCACCCGGTTTCAGGGACCTACCGAGCAGTACTTC	CATRFQGPTEQYF